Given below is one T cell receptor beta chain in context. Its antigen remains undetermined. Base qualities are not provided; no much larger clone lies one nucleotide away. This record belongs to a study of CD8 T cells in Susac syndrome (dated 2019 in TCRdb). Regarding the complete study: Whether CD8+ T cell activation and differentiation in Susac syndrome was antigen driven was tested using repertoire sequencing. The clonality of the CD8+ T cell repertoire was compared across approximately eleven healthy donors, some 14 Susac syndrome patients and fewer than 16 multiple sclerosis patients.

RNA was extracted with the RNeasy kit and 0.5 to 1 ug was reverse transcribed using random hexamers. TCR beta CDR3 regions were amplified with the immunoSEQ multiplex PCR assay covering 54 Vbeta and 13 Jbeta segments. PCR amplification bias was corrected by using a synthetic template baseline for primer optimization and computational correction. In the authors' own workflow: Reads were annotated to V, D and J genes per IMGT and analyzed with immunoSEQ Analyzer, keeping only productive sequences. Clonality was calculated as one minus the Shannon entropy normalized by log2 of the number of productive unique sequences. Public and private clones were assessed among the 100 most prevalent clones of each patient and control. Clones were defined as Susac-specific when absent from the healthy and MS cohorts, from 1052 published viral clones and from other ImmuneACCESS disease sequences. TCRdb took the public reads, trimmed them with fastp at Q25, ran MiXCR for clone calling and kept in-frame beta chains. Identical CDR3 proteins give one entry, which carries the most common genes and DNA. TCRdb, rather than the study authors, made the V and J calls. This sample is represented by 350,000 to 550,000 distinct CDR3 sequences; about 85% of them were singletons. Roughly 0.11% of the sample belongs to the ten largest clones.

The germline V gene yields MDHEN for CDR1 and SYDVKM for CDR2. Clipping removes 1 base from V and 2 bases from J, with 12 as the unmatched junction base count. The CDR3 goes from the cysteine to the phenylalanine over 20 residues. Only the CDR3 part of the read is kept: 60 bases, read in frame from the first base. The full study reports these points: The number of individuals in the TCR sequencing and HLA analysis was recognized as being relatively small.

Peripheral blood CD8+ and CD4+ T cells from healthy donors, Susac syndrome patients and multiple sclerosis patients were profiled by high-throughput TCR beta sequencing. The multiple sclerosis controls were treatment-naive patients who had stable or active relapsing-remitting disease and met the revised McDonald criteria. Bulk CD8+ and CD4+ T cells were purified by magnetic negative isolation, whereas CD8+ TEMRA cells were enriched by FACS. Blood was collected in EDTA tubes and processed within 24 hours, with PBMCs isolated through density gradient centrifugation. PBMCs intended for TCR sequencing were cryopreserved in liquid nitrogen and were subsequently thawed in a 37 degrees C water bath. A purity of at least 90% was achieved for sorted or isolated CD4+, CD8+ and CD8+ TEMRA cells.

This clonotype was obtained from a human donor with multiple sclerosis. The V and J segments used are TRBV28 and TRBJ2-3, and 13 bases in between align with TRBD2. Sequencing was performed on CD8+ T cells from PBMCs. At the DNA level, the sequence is TGTGCCAGCAGTTTATTTCCCGGGACTAGCGGGACCCTATACACAGATACGCAGTATTTT. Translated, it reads CASSLFPGTSGTLYTDTQYF.